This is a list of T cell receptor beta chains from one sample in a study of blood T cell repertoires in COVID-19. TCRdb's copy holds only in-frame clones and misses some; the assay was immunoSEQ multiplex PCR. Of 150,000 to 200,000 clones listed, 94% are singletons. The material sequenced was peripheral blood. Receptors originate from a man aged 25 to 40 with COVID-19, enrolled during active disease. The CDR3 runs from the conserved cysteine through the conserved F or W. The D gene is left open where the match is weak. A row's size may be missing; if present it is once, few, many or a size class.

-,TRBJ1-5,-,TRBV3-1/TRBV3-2,CASSQGRDGQPQHF,TGTGCCAGCAGCCAAGGCAGGGATGGTCAGCCCCAGCATTTT
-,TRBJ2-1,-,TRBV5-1,CASSLVAGRYNEQFF,TGCGCCAGCAGCTTGGTGGCGGGGCGATACAATGAGCAGTTCTTC
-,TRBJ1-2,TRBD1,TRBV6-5,CASSYGTGGGAYGYTF,TGTGCCAGCAGTTACGGGACAGGGGGAGGCGCGTATGGCTACACCTTC
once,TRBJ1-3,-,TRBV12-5,CASGLGRDRISGNTIYF,TGTGCTAGTGGTTTGGGGCGAGACAGGATCTCTGGAAACACCATATATTTT
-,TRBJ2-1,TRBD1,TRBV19,CASSRNRGPTYNEQFF,TGTGCCAGTAGTAGGAACAGGGGGCCGACTTACAATGAGCAGTTCTTC
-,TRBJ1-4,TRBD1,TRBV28,CASSRDREGEKLFF,TGTGCCAGCAGCAGGGACAGGGAGGGAGAAAAACTGTTTTTT
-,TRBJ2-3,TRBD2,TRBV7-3,CASSLGLALGGSTDTQYF,TGTGCCAGCAGCTTAGGACTAGCGCTGGGTGGGAGCACAGATACGCAGTATTTT
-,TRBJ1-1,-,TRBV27,CASSRSLNTEAFF,TGTGCCAGCAGTCGTAGTCTGAACACTGAAGCTTTCTTT
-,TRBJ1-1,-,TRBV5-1,CASSPSGRGGTEAFF,TGCGCCAGCAGCCCATCGGGGAGGGGGGGAACTGAAGCTTTCTTT
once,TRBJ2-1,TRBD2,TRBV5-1,CASSLVRLAGVNEQFF,TGCGCCAGCAGCTTGGTTCGCCTAGCGGGGGTCAATGAGCAGTTCTTC
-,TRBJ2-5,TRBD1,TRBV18,CASSPGQVQETQYF,TGTGCCAGCTCACCCGGACAGGTCCAAGAGACCCAGTACTTC
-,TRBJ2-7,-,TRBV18,CASSPQGHNSYEQYF,TGTGCCAGCTCACCACAGGGGCACAATTCCTACGAGCAGTACTTC
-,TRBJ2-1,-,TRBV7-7,CASSFGVDYNEQFF,TGTGCCAGCAGCTTCGGGGTAGATTACAATGAGCAGTTCTTC
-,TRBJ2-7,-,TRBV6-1,CASSELQANEQYF,TGTGCCAGCAGTGAACTACAGGCGAACGAGCAGTACTTC
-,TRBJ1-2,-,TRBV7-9,CASSLGLTYGYTF,TGTGCCAGCAGCTTAGGACTGACCTATGGCTACACCTTC
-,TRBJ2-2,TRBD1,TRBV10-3,CATDTGQGSTGELFF,TGTGCCACCGATACAGGACAGGGTAGCACCGGGGAGCTGTTTTTT
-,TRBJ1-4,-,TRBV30,CAWSPQGLTNEKLFF,TGTGCCTGGAGTCCCCAGGGGTTGACTAATGAAAAACTGTTTTTT
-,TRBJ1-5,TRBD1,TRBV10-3,CAISGGTGDQPQHF,TGTGCCATCAGTGGAGGGACAGGGGATCAGCCCCAGCATTTT
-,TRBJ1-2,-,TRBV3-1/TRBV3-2,CASSQARVAGYTF,TGTGCCAGCAGCCAAGCTCGGGTCGCGGGCTACACCTTC
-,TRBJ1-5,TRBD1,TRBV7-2,CASSTRQGQPQHF,TGTGCCAGCAGCACACGACAGGGCCAGCCCCAGCATTTT
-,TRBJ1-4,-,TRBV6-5,CASRDTINEKLFF,TGTGCCAGCCGGGACACCATTAATGAAAAACTGTTTTTT
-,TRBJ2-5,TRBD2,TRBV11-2,CASSLGFAGGSETQYF,TGTGCCAGCAGCTTAGGGTTCGCGGGGGGTTCGGAGACCCAGTACTTC
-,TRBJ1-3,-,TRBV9,CASSVGGQSSGNTIYF,TGTGCCAGCAGCGTAGGCGGGCAGAGCTCTGGAAACACCATATATTTT
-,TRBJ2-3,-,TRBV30,CAWGAYTDTQYF,TGTGCCTGGGGTGCCTACACAGATACGCAGTATTTT
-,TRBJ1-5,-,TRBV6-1,CASSEMRGDQPQHF,TGTGCCAGCAGTGAAATGAGAGGAGATCAGCCCCAGCATTTT
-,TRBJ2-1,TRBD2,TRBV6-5,CASSGTSFSQQFF,TGTGCCAGTTCTGGGACTAGCTTTAGTCAGCAGTTCTTC